This TCR beta chain was sequenced for a study of shared clonotypes between healthy human individuals. Naivety among CD8 cells was defined by CD45RO negativity and positive CCR7 selection, thereby excluding terminally differentiated effector memory CD45RA+ cells. Repertoires were generated with immunoSEQ multiplex PCR, while TCRdb's copy carries only in-frame clones and drops some. The data show under 2,000,000 clones, around 96% seen once. Per germline, CDR1 SQVTM and CDR2 ANQGSEA. Trimming removed 6 bases from V and 2 bases from J; junction bases left unmatched: 3. This CDR3 is built from 13 residues. As concerns this clone: No antigen is known for it. At the DNA level, this CDR3 is encoded by other sequences in the same sample as well.

Overall study findings and caveats: When compared with the clonotypes that were shared by all four sorted-subset donors, the non-shared clonotypes turned out to have lower generation probabilities.

The genes are TRBV29-1 and TRBJ2-7; 11 nucleotides line up with TRBD2. Sequences were obtained from naive CD8+ T cells sorted from blood. This sequence originates from a man younger than 35 in good health. CDR3 DNA sequence: TGCAGCGTCCGACTAGCGGGGACCTACGAGCAGTACTTC. Its translation: CSVRLAGTYEQYF.